A single sample is the source of the 16 T cell receptor beta chains below, sequenced in a study of T cells in Graves' hyperthyroidism and ophthalmopathy. Using RNA transcripts as the source, TCR beta CDR3 regions were amplified. The HTBI set primed first-round TCR CDR3 RT-PCR. Each CDR3 protein is one row after TCRdb ran MiXCR on the multiplex PCR reads. The table includes hundreds of thousands of distinct CDR3 sequences, around 20% detected once. Sequencing was done on a sample of blood. All receptors derive from a man aged 25 to 40 with Graves' ophthalmopathy.

This clonotype has more than one count but fewer than ten. This chain uses TRBV7-9 with TRBJ2-3; D possibly matches TRBD1 or TRBD2 (5 bases each). The length of the CDR3 is 15 residues. The germline CDR1 and CDR2 sequences are SEHNR and FQNEAQ (reference sequence). Deletions cut 0 bases from V and 3 bases from J, with 10 bases between. CDR3 sequence reads: CASSLALGVTDTQYF. CDR3 DNA: TGTGCCAGCAGCTTAGCCCTGGGGGTTACAGATACGCAGTATTTT.

In this sample, this clonotype turned up a few times. V and J are TRBV7-2 and TRBJ2-1; D perhaps matches TRBD2 (6 bases). CDR1 is SGHTA, CDR2 FQGNSA, per germline. Trimming took 3 bases from V and 7 from J, leaving 16 bases between them. This CDR3 comprises 15 residues. The CDR3 bases are TGTGCCAGCAGCTTTCCCGGGAGCAGGAGGAATGAGCAGTTCTTC. Translated, it gives CASSFPGSRRNEQFF.

This chain uses TRBV12-3 or TRBV12-4 with TRBJ2-7; D ambiguous. This CDR3 has 11 residues. V was clipped by 3 bases and J by 7 bases, with 7 bases between them. The CDR3 protein is CASSLAVEQYF. CDR3 bases: TGTGCCAGCAGTTTGGCGGTTGAGCAGTACTTC.

The chain uses TRBV19 and TRBJ2-4; TRBD1 matches at 11 bases. J lost 6 bases, V lost 4 bases, and 8 bases had no gene match. The CDR3 covers 16 residues. Germline V gene sequence: CDR1 LNHDA, CDR2 SQIVND (reference sequence). The CDR3 sequence: CASSTTGTGGRNIQYF. CDR3 bases: TGTGCCAGTAGTACGACCGGGACAGGGGGGCGAAACATTCAGTACTTC.

This clonotype was seen a few times. This chain joins TRBV6-1 and TRBJ2-7; a weak D match, TRBD2 (6 bases). Germline-derived CDR1 and CDR2 are MNHNS and SASEGT. The CDR3 runs to 13 residues. V lost 0 bases, J lost 7 bases, and 10 bases lay in between. CDR3 DNA sequence: TGTGCCAGCAGTGAAGCCCTAGCGTTGGAGCAGTACTTC. Amino acids: CASSEALALEQYF.

This clonotype was found a few times. The chain uses TRBV6-5 and TRBJ2-5; D is unclear. Between the trimmed V and J ends, which lost 0 bases and 5 bases, there was a span of 10 bases. Germline CDR1 reads MNHEY; CDR2 reads SVGAGI. The CDR3 covers 14 residues. The CDR3 reads CASSYSAETETQYF. CDR3 in DNA: TGTGCCAGCAGTTACTCGGCGGAGACGGAGACCCAGTACTTC.

This clonotype has more than one count but fewer than ten. The V gene is TRBV6-1, the J gene TRBJ2-1, with TRBD2 identical over 13 bases. V shed 10 bases, J shed 5 bases, and the junction held 5 bases outside the gene matches. Germline values: CDR1 MNHNS, CDR2 SASEGT. CDR3 length: 14 residues. The CDR3 loop reads CATKGLAGHNEQFF. In DNA form, the CDR3 reads TGTGCCACCAAGGGACTAGCGGGACACAATGAGCAGTTCTTC.

In its sample, this clonotype was seen many times. The chain combines TRBV11-1 with TRBJ1-1; D possibly corresponds to TRBD1 (6 bases). This CDR3 region has 14 residues. The V gene's germline CDR1 is SGHAT and CDR2 FQDESV (reference sequence). The V end was cut by 5 bases, the J end by 4 bases, with 14 bases between. CDR3 protein: CASSLQTGTTEAFF. CDR3 nucleotides: TGTGCCAGCAGCCTACAAACAGGGACCACTGAAGCTTTCTTT.

V is TRBV4-3 and J is TRBJ2-3; 9 nucleotides line up with TRBD2. Germline CDR1 is LGHNA and CDR2 is YSLEER. Germline trimming cut 1 base from V and 7 bases from J; bases unmatched to any gene: 9. The CDR3 is 16 amino acids. This CDR3 reads CASSQATSGNLNTQYF. The CDR3 DNA is TGCGCCAGCAGCCAAGCGACTAGCGGTAACCTCAATACGCAGTATTTT.

The CDR3 coding sequence is TGTGCCAGTAGTATGGGGGATGGGGCCAACGTCCTGACTTTC. Protein sequence: CASSMGDGANVLTF. This chain joins TRBV19 and TRBJ2-6, with D possibly being TRBD1 or TRBD2 (5 bases each). Germline CDR1 and CDR2: LNHDA and SQIVND (reference sequence). CDR3 length equals 14 residues. V lost 3 bases to trimming and J lost 3 bases, with 6 bases between them.

This clonotype was found many times. The chain recombines TRBV2 with TRBJ2-2, with a weak D call TRBD2 (5 bases). This CDR3 comprises 16 residues. The ends were cut back, 7 bases at V and 0 bases at J, with 15 bases in the middle. The V gene's germline CDR1 is SNHLY and CDR2 FYNNEI. The CDR3 loop is CASKKESGTNTGELFF. Here the CDR3 DNA reads TGTGCCAGCAAAAAGGAAAGCGGAACGAACACCGGGGAGCTGTTTTTT. Full variable domain (outside the CDR3, taken from reference TRBV2 and TRBJ2-2): EPEVTQTPSHQVTQMGQEVILRCVPISNHLYFYWYRQILGQKVEFLVSFYNNEISEKSEIFDDQFSVERPDGSNFTLKIRSTKLEDSAMYFCASKKESGTNTGELFFGEGSRLTVL.

For the CDR3, the DNA is TGCGCCAGCAGCCAACAAACAGGGGAGTCGGCTGAAGCTTTCTTT. It translates to CASSQQTGESAEAFF. The chain is built from TRBV4-1 and TRBJ1-1; 7 bases are shared with TRBD1. This CDR3 is 15 amino acids long. With V trimmed by 2 bases and J by 6 bases, 9 bases remained unmatched. Germline assignment: CDR1 MGHRA and CDR2 YSYEKL.

The gene calls are TRBV12-3 or TRBV12-4 and TRBJ2-1, with 8 bases lining up with TRBD2. V was pared by 2 bases and J by 4 bases, with 13 bases of the junction left unmatched. The CDR3 extends over 18 amino acids. The CDR3 here is CASSLKVKAGGTYNEQFF. DNA for the CDR3: TGTGCCAGCAGTTTAAAGGTAAAGGCGGGAGGCACTTACAATGAGCAGTTCTTC.

At least ten counts were recorded for this clonotype. The V and J genes are TRBV2 and TRBJ2-5; D is ambiguous. The CDR3 is 13 amino acids. Germline CDR1 and CDR2: SNHLY and FYNNEI. Trimming removed 1 base at V and 2 bases at J, with 5 bases between. DNA for the CDR3: TGTGCCAGCAGTGAAGGGAGACAAGAGACCCAGTACTTC. This codes for CASSEGRQETQYF.

The table lists this clonotype with a few counts. The chain is built from TRBV28 and TRBJ1-5; 7 nucleotides align to TRBD1. The CDR3 extends over 14 amino acids. CDR1 is MDHEN, CDR2 SYDVKM, per germline. The ends lost 6 bases at V and 3 bases at J; junction bases unmatched: 5. CDR3 bases: TGTGCCAGCAGATACAGGGGCCACAATCAGCCCCAGCATTTT. This translates into CASRYRGHNQPQHF.

This clonotype was detected a few times. The rearrangement links TRBV7-3 to TRBJ1-1; a weak D match, TRBD1 (5 bases). The V end was cut by 1 base, the J end by 1 base, with 10 bases between. CDR1 is SGHTA, CDR2 FQGTGA, per germline. The CDR3 loop spans 15 amino acids. CDR3 loop: CASSLRRGGNTEAFF. As DNA, the CDR3 is TGTGCCAGCAGCTTAAGGAGGGGTGGGAACACTGAAGCTTTCTTT.